These T cell receptor beta chains were read from a single sample in a study of T cells after somatic rescue of genetic block. Some clones are missing from TCRdb's copy, which holds only in-frame ones; the method was immunoSEQ multiplex PCR. The data show over 55,000 clones, 90% to 95% seen once. Specimen: peripheral blood mononuclear cells (PBMCs). The source is a man aged 40-55 years. Each CDR3 is given with its conserved first and last residue. D genes are given only for firm matches. Part of the rows lack a size; the others show once, few, many or a class for expanded clones.

cdr3_nt cdr3_aa j_call clone_size d_call v_call
TGCGCCAGCAGCGGCGGACTAGCGGGAGCAACTGAGCAGTTCTTC CASSGGLAGATEQFF TRBJ2-1 . TRBD2 TRBV5-1
TGTGCCAGCAGCAAGTCCCCGGGGATCAACGAGCAGTACTTC CASSKSPGINEQYF TRBJ2-7 . . TRBV9
TGTGCCAGCAGCTCAGGGGCTTACAATGAGCAGTTCTTC CASSSGAYNEQFF TRBJ2-1 . . TRBV5-5
TGTGCCAGCAGCCCGGGACCCGCCTACGAGCAGTACTTC CASSPGPAYEQYF TRBJ2-7 once . TRBV7-9
TGCGCCAGCTCACCTAGCGAGGCCGGGGAGCTGTTTTTT CASSPSEAGELFF TRBJ2-2 . . TRBV10-2
TGTGCCAGCAGTGGACTAGCGGGAGAGACCCAGTACTTC CASSGLAGETQYF TRBJ2-5 . TRBD2 TRBV28
TGTGCCAGCAGACCAGCCGGGACTAGCGGCTCCTACGAGCAGTACTTC CASRPAGTSGSYEQYF TRBJ2-7 . TRBD2 TRBV6-6
TGTGCCTGGAGGCTGGAGGGGACTGAAGCTTTCTTT CAWRLEGTEAFF TRBJ1-1 . . TRBV30
TGTGCCAGCAGCTTAAGGGATTACAATGAGCAGTTCTTC CASSLRDYNEQFF TRBJ2-1 . . TRBV7-2
TGTGCCAGCAGCTCGGGACTCCCGGGAGGCTACACCTTC CASSSGLPGGYTF TRBJ1-2 . . TRBV5-4
TGCGCCAGCTTGGGGGAGACAGGGATGAACACTGAAGCTTTCTTT CASLGETGMNTEAFF TRBJ1-1 . TRBD1 TRBV5-1
TGTGCCAGCAGTGATTTCAGGCAGAACACCGGGGAGCTGTTTTTT CASSDFRQNTGELFF TRBJ2-2 . . TRBV25-1
TGTGCCAGCAGGGACAGGTCAAGCTCCTACAATGAGCAGTTCTTC CASRDRSSSYNEQFF TRBJ2-1 . TRBD1 TRBV2
TGCGCCAGCAGCCATCCTAGGGTCACCTACAATGAGCAGTTCTTC CASSHPRVTYNEQFF TRBJ2-1 . . TRBV4-1
TGTGCCAGCAGGGAGGGGGCGCGCACCGAGCAGTACTTC CASREGARTEQYF TRBJ2-7 . . TRBV25-1
TGTGCCAGCAGTAGGTCCGGGTCCTACGAGCAGTACTTC CASSRSGSYEQYF TRBJ2-7 . . TRBV27
TGCGCCAGCAGCCCGAAATCAGGGGCGGGAAACACTGAAGCTTTCTTT CASSPKSGAGNTEAFF TRBJ1-1 once . TRBV5-1
TGTGCCAGCAGCCACGCTTTTAGAGACACCGGGGAGCTGTTTTTT CASSHAFRDTGELFF TRBJ2-2 . . TRBV4-2
TGTGCCAGTAGTCGCCGTAGTTCGGGCAATCAGCCCCAGCATTTT CASSRRSSGNQPQHF TRBJ1-5 once . TRBV19
TGCGCCAGCAGCGCAGGACCTAGGTGGGAGCAGTTCTTC CASSAGPRWEQFF TRBJ2-1 . . TRBV10-1
TGTGCCCTCCCACTTGCGGGAGTTTTAGATACGCAGTATTTT CALPLAGVLDTQYF TRBJ2-3 . TRBD2 TRBV7-9
TGTGCCAGCATCCGGGGGGGGTCGACGATGAACACTGAAGCTTTCTTT CASIRGGSTMNTEAFF TRBJ1-1 . . TRBV5-4
TGTGCCAGCAGTTTCGGACATACTTCCCACGAGCAGTACTTC CASSFGHTSHEQYF TRBJ2-7 . . TRBV27
TGTGCCAGCAGCCCACGACAGGGTGGGCAGTACTTC CASSPRQGGQYF TRBJ2-7 . TRBD1 TRBV9
TGTGCCAGCAGTTACAGCAGGAACACTGAAGCTTTCTTT CASSYSRNTEAFF TRBJ1-1 . . TRBV6-5
TGTGCCAGCAGCGCGATCGGGACAGGGTACGAGCAGTACTTC CASSAIGTGYEQYF TRBJ2-7 . TRBD1 TRBV9
TGTGCCAGTAGTATCCGGTACAATCAGCCCCAGCATTTT CASSIRYNQPQHF TRBJ1-5 . . TRBV19
TGTGCCAGCAGCTTTGTACAGGGTGGATCACCCCTCCACTTT CASSFVQGGSPLHF TRBJ1-6 . . TRBV5-6
TGTGCCACCAGCAGTCCAGGGGGCGTCTCCTACGAGCAGTACTTC CATSSPGGVSYEQYF TRBJ2-7 . TRBD1 TRBV15
TGTGCAAGTCGCTTAGATAAAAGCCAGATTACTAACTATGGCTACACCTTC CASRLDKSQITNYGYTF TRBJ1-2 . . TRBV12-2
TGTGCCAGCAGCGTTACCACGAACACTGAAGCTTTCTTT CASSVTTNTEAFF TRBJ1-1 . . TRBV9
TGTGCCAGCAGCTTACTCGCGGGAGAGTGGGAGCAGTACTTC CASSLLAGEWEQYF TRBJ2-7 . TRBD2 TRBV7-2
TGTGCCAGCACGCATGGCAACTTGTATGGCTACACCTTC CASTHGNLYGYTF TRBJ1-2 once . TRBV28